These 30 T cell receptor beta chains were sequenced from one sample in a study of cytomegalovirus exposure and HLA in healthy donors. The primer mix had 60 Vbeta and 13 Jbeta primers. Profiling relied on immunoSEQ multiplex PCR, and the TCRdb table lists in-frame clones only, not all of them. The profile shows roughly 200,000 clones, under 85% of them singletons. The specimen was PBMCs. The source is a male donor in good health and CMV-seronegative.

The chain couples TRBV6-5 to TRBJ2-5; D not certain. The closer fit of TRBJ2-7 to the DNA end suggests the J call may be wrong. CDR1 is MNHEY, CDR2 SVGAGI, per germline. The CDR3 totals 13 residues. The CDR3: CASSYSPSYEQYF. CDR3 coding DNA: TGTGCCAGCAGTTACTCCCCCTCCTACGAGCAGTACTTC.

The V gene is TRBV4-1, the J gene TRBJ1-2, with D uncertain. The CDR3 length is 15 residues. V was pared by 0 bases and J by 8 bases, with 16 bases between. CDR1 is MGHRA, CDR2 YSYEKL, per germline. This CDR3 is CASSQDIRGRLGYTF. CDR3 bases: TGCGCCAGCAGCCAAGATATCCGAGGGAGGCTGGGCTACACCTTC.

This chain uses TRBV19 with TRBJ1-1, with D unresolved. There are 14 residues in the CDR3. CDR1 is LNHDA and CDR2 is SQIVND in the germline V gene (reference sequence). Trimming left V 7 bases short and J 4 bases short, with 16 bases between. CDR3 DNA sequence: TGTGCCAGTACGAGGGAGGAAGGATTCACTGAAGCTTTCTTT. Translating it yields CASTREEGFTEAFF.

The CDR3 loop is CASKRQGTQPQHF. The CDR3 nucleotides are TGTGCCAGCAAGAGACAGGGTACCCAGCCCCAGCATTTT. The chain employs TRBV6-5 and TRBJ1-5, with TRBD1 matching over 7 bases. V was clipped by 7 bases and J by 7 bases; unmatched bases: 7. The CDR3 is made up of 13 amino acids. Germline CDR1 and CDR2: MNHEY and SVGAGI.

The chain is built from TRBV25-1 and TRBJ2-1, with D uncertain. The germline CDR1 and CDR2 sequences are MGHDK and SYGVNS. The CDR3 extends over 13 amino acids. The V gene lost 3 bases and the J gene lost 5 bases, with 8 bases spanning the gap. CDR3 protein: CASSDSNNNEQFF. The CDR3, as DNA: TGTGCCAGCAGTGACTCAAACAACAATGAGCAGTTCTTC.

The CDR3 sequence is CAWSVGLEAQETQYF. Written as DNA, the CDR3 is TGTGCCTGGAGTGTAGGTTTGGAGGCCCAAGAGACCCAGTACTTC. The chain couples TRBV30 to TRBJ2-5, with D maybe TRBD2 (5 bases). Germline loops: CDR1 GTSNPN, CDR2 SVGIG (reference sequence). This CDR3 spans 15 amino acids. V lost 0 bases to trimming and J lost 1 base, with 12 bases between them. The full variable domain, completed using reference TRBV30 and TRBJ2-5, is SQTIHQWPATLVQPVGSPLSLECTVEGTSNPNLYWYRQAAGRGLQLLFYSVGIGQISSEVPQNLSASRPQDRQFILSSKKLLLSDSGFYLCAWSVGLEAQETQYFGPGTRLLVL.

Here the CDR3 reads CASSPTGAQPQHF. The DNA of the CDR3 is TGCGCCAGCAGCCCTACAGGGGCTCAGCCCCAGCATTTT. The V gene is TRBV5-1, the J gene TRBJ1-5, with 7 bases lining up with TRBD1. V gave up 4 bases and J gave up 6 bases; unmatched junction bases: 4. Germline CDR1 is SGHRS and CDR2 is YFSETQ. This CDR3 is 13 amino acids long.

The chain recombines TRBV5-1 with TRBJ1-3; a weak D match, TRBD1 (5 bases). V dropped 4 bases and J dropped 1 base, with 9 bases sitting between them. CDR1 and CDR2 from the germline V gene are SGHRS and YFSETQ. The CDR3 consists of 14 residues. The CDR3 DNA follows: TGCGCCAGCAGCGAGGCAGGGTCTGGAAACACCATATATTTT. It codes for CASSEAGSGNTIYF.

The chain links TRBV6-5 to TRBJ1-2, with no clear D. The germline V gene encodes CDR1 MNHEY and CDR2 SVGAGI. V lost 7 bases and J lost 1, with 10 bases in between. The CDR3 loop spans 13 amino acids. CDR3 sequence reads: CASTPRLNYGYTF. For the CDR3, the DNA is TGTGCCAGCACTCCACGACTTAACTATGGCTACACCTTC.

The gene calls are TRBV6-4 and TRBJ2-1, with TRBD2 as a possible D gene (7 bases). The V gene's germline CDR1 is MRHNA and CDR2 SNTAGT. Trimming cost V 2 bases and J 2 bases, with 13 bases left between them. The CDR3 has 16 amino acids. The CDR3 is CASSDIERDTYNEQFF. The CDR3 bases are TGTGCCAGCAGTGACATAGAGCGGGACACCTACAATGAGCAGTTCTTC.

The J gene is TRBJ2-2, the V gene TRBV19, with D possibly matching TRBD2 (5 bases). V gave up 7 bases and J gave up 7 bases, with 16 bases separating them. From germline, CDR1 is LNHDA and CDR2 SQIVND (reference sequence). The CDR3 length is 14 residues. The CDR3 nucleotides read TGTGCCAGTACCTCGAGGCAGGAGGTCGGGGAGCTGTTTTTT. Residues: CASTSRQEVGELFF.

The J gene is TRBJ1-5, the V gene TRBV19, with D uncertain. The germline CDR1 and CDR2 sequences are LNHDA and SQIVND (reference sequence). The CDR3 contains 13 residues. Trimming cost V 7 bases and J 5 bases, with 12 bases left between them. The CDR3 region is CASNPGRDQPQHF. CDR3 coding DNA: TGTGCCAGTAACCCCGGGAGGGATCAGCCCCAGCATTTT.

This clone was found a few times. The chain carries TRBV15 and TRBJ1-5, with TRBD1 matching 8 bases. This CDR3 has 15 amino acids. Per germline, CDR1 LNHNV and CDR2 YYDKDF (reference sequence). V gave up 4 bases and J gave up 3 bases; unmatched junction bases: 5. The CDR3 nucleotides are TGTGCCACCAGCAACGGACAGGGTGTCAATCAGCCCCAGCATTTT. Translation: CATSNGQGVNQPQHF.

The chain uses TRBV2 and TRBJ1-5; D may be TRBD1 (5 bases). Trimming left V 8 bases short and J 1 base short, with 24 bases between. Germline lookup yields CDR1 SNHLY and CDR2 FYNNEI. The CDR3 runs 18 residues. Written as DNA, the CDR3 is TGTGCCAGCTCTTACGAGAGGCAGGGAGGAATAAGCAATCAGCCCCAGCATTTT. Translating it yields CASSYERQGGISNQPQHF.

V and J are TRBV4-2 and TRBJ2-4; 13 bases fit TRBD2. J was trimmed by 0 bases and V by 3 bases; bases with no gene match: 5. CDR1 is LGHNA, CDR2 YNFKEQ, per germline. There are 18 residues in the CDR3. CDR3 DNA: TGTGCCAGCAGCCAGGCGGGACTAGCGGGACTAGCCAAAAACATTCAGTACTTC. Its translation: CASSQAGLAGLAKNIQYF.

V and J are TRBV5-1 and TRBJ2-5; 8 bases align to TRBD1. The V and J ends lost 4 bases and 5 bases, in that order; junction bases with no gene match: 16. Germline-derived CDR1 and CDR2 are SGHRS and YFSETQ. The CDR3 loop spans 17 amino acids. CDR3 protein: CASSRDDMQGAGETQYF. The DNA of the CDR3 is TGCGCCAGCAGCCGCGACGACATGCAGGGGGCCGGTGAGACCCAGTACTTC.

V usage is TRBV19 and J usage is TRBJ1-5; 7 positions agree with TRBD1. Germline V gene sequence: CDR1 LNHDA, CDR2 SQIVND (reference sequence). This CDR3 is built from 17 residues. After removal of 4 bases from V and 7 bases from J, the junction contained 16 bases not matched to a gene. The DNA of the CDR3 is TGTGCCAGTAGTAGATCCAGGGGGTTCGAGGTAGAACAGCCCCAGCATTTT. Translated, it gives CASSRSRGFEVEQPQHF.

DNA of the CDR3: TGTGCCAGCAGCCCCGAATCCGCAGTTTCCTACGAGCAGTACTTC. It translates to CASSPESAVSYEQYF. This sequence joins TRBV7-6 and TRBJ2-7, with D unclear. V was trimmed by 5 bases and J by 1 base, leaving 15 bases between them. The CDR3 runs to 15 residues. Looked up from germline, CDR1 is SGHVS and CDR2 is FNYEAQ.

The CDR3 DNA reads TGTGCCACCAGCAGAGCGGAGCCCACAGATACGCAGTATTTT. This codes for CATSRAEPTDTQYF. The chain links TRBV15 to TRBJ2-3; no clear D. CDR3 length: 14 amino acids. With 1 base removed from V and 2 bases from J, the gap between germline ends came to 7 bases. Germline V gene sequence: CDR1 LNHNV, CDR2 YYDKDF (reference sequence).

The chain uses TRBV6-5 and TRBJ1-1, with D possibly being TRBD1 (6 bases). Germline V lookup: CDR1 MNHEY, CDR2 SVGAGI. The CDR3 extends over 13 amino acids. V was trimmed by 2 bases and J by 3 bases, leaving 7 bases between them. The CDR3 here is CASSYRGYTEAFF. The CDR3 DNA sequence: TGTGCCAGCAGTTACAGGGGGTACACTGAAGCTTTCTTT.

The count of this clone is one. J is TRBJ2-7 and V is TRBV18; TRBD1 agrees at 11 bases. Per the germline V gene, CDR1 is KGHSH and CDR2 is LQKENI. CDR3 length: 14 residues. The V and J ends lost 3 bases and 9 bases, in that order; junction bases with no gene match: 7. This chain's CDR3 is CASSPGTGGSVQYF. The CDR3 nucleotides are TGTGCCAGCTCACCGGGGACAGGGGGTTCGGTGCAGTACTTC.

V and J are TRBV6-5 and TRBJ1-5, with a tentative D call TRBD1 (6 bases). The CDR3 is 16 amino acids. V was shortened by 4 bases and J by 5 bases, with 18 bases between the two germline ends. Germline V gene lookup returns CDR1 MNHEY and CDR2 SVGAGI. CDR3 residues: CASSFTGGAADQPQHF. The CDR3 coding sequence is TGTGCCAGCAGTTTCACGGGGGGGGCAGCCGATCAGCCCCAGCATTTT.

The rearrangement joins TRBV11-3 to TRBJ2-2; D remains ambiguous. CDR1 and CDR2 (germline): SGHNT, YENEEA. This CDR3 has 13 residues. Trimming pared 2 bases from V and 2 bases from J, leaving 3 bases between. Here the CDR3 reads CASSLRNTGELFF. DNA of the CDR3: TGTGCCAGCAGCTTACGTAACACCGGGGAGCTGTTTTTT.

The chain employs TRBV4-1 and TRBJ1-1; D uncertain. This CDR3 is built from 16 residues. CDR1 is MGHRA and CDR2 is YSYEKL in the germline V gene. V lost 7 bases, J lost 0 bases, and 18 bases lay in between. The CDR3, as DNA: TGCGCCAGCACCGACTGGGTCAAGCGGCTGAACACTGAAGCTTTCTTT. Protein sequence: CASTDWVKRLNTEAFF.

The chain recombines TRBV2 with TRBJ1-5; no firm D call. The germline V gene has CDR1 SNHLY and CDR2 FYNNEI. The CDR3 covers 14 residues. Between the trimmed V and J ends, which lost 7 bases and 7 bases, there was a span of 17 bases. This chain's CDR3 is CASTREVVGQPQHF. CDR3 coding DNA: TGTGCCAGCACCCGTGAAGTTGTGGGCCAGCCCCAGCATTTT.

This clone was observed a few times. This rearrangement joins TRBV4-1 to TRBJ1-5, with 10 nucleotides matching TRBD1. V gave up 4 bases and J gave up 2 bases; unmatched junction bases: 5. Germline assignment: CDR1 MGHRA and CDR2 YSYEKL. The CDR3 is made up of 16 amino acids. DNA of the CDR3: TGCGCCAGCAGCCGAAGACAGGGGGCGGGCAATCAGCCCCAGCATTTT. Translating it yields CASSRRQGAGNQPQHF.

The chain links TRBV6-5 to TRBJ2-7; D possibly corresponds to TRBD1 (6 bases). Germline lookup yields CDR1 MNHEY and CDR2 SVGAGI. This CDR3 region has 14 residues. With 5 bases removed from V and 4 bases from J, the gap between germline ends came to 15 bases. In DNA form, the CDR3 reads TGTGCCAGCAGTGAATATGGGGGCCCTTACGAGCAGTACTTC. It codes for CASSEYGGPYEQYF.

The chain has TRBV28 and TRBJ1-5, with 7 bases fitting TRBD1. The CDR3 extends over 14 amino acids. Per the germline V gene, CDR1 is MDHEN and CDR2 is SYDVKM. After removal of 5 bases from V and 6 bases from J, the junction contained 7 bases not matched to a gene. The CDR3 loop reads CASSPPQGSQPQHF. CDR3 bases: TGTGCCAGCAGTCCACCACAGGGGTCTCAGCCCCAGCATTTT.

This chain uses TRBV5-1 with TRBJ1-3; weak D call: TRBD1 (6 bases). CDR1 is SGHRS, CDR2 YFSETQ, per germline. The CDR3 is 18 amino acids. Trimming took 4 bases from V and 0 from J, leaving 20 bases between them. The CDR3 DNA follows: TGCGCCAGCAGCCCATGGGCGGTAACAGGGAGCTCTGGAAACACCATATATTTT. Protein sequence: CASSPWAVTGSSGNTIYF.

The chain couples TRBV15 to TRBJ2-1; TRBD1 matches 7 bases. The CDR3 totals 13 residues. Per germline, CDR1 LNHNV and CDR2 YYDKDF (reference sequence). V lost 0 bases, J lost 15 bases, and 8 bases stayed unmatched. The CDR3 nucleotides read TGTGCCACCAGCAGAGATCAGGGACAGCGACGGTTCTTC. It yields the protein CATSRDQGQRRFF.